A selection of T cell receptor beta chains follows, all from one sample in a study of CD4 T cells in relation to SARS-CoV-2 and coronaviruses. TCRdb keeps only in-frame clones here, not all; method: immunoSEQ multiplex PCR. Altogether about 26,000 clones are present, 77% being singletons, with the ten largest covering 15% to 20%. Antigen specificity for these receptors is unknown. The sample comprised CD4+ T cells from PBMCs, cultured in vitro. These receptors came from a human donor in good health. CDR3s include the opening cysteine and the closing phenylalanine or tryptophan. D genes are given only for firm matches. Clone sizes are given selectively: once, few, many, or a class where the clone is expanded.

>TRBV20-1|NA|NA|TRBJ2-7
CSASGSGGGQYF
TGCAGTGCTAGTGGCTCCGGCGGCGGGCAGTACTTC
>TRBV19|NA|NA|TRBJ1-2
CASSIQVPGSYGYTF
TGTGCCAGTAGTATTCAGGTCCCAGGGAGCTATGGCTACACCTTC
>TRBV3-1/TRBV3-2|NA|NA|TRBJ2-6
CASSQDNSGANVLTF
TGTGCCAGCAGCCAAGACAATTCTGGGGCCAACGTCCTGACTTTC
>TRBV19|NA|NA|TRBJ2-5
CASSTPGVGGGETQYF
TGTGCCAGTAGTACCCCTGGGGTAGGCGGTGGGGAGACCCAGTACTTC
>TRBV4-2|NA|TRBD2|TRBJ2-2
CASSQDVSGGQYTGELFF
TGTGCCAGCAGCCAAGATGTTAGCGGGGGGCAATACACCGGGGAGCTGTTTTTT
>TRBV7-9|NA|NA|TRBJ1-1
CASSLRGENTEAFF
TGTGCCAGCAGCTTACGGGGGGAGAACACTGAAGCTTTCTTT
>TRBV7-2|NA|NA|TRBJ2-3
CASSSAGRADTQYF
TGTGCCAGCAGCTCCGCTGGGCGGGCAGATACGCAGTATTTT
>TRBV7-9|few|TRBD1|TRBJ1-1
CASSTRQGYTEAFF
TGTGCCAGCAGCACGCGACAGGGGTACACTGAAGCTTTCTTT
>TRBV19|few|TRBD1|TRBJ1-1
CASSIQLQGARGEAFF
TGTGCCAGTAGTATACAATTACAGGGGGCTCGAGGTGAAGCTTTCTTT
>TRBV5-5|few|NA|TRBJ2-5
CASDQGAAQETQYF
TGTGCCAGCGACCAGGGAGCTGCTCAAGAGACCCAGTACTTC
>TRBV11-3|once|TRBD1|TRBJ2-7
CASSLGDRREQYF
TGTGCCAGCAGCTTGGGGGACAGAAGGGAGCAGTACTTC
>TRBV18|few|NA|TRBJ2-3
CASSQGGGADTQYF
TGTGCCAGCTCACAAGGAGGGGGCGCAGATACGCAGTATTTT
>TRBV14|few|TRBD1|TRBJ1-1
CASRDRGSPLNTEAFF
TGTGCCAGCAGGGACAGGGGAAGTCCCTTGAACACTGAAGCTTTCTTT
>TRBV5-6|NA|TRBD1|TRBJ2-7
CASSRGQGASDEQYF
TGTGCCAGCAGCCGTGGACAGGGTGCCTCAGACGAGCAGTACTTC
>TRBV3-1/TRBV3-2|NA|TRBD2|TRBJ2-1
CASSVQIAGSADEQFF
TGTGCCAGCAGCGTCCAAATAGCGGGATCCGCGGATGAGCAGTTCTTC
>TRBV18|NA|NA|TRBJ2-7
CASSALRGAQGREQYF
TGTGCCAGCTCAGCACTACGGGGGGCGCAGGGGAGAGAGCAGTACTTC
>TRBV9|few|NA|TRBJ2-2
CASSVRSAGNTGELFF
TGTGCCAGCAGCGTACGCAGTGCCGGGAACACCGGGGAGCTGTTTTTT
>TRBV4-2|NA|TRBD2|TRBJ2-1
CASSQEAREDNEQFF
TGTGCCAGCAGCCAAGAAGCGCGGGAGGACAATGAGCAGTTCTTC
>TRBV13|once|TRBD1|TRBJ2-1
CASTRTGVNNEQFF
TGTGCCAGCACCCGGACAGGGGTCAACAATGAGCAGTTCTTC
>TRBV6-6|NA|NA|TRBJ2-7
CASSYSASRAGYEQYF
TGTGCCAGCAGTTACTCTGCCTCCCGGGCCGGGTACGAGCAGTACTTC
>TRBV5-1|NA|NA|TRBJ2-3
CASSPVGPGDTQYF
TGCGCCAGCAGCCCCGTAGGGCCGGGGGATACGCAGTATTTT
>TRBV6-7|NA|NA|TRBJ1-1
CASSYSGFEAFF
TGTGCCAGCAGTTACTCGGGGTTTGAAGCTTTCTTT
>TRBV11-3|NA|NA|TRBJ1-1
CASSPGRVNTEAFF
TGTGCCAGCAGCCCGGGACGGGTCAACACTGAAGCTTTCTTT
>TRBV19|NA|NA|TRBJ1-3
CASSPFYRGQGTGNTIYF
TGTGCCAGTAGTCCTTTCTACCGGGGCCAGGGAACTGGAAACACCATATATTTT
>TRBV29-1|NA|TRBD1|TRBJ1-1
CSVEAEQGVTEAFF
TGCAGCGTTGAAGCGGAGCAGGGGGTCACTGAAGCTTTCTTT
>TRBV27|NA|NA|TRBJ2-3
CASTPDRQRDTQYF
TGTGCCAGCACCCCAGACAGGCAAAGAGATACGCAGTATTTT
>TRBV2|NA|TRBD2|TRBJ2-7
CASSEWASGRVVHEQYF
TGTGCCAGCAGTGAATGGGCTAGCGGGAGGGTAGTCCACGAGCAGTACTTC
>TRBV2|NA|NA|TRBJ2-1
CASTGTGYNEQFF
TGTGCCAGCACCGGGACTGGCTACAATGAGCAGTTCTTC
>TRBV7-2|NA|NA|TRBJ2-7
CASSLPSGGEQYF
TGTGCCAGCAGCTTGCCAAGCGGTGGGGAGCAGTACTTC
>TRBV7-9|once|TRBD2|TRBJ2-3
CASTLSIFSSGDTQYF
TGTGCCAGCACCCTTAGCATTTTCTCTAGCGGAGATACGCAGTATTTT
>TRBV7-9|NA|TRBD2|TRBJ2-7
CASSRDGGAEQYF
TGTGCCAGCAGCCGGGACGGGGGGGCCGAGCAGTACTTC
>TRBV2|NA|NA|TRBJ2-5
CASATMETQYF
TGTGCCAGCGCGACGATGGAGACCCAGTACTTC
>TRBV10-3|NA|NA|TRBJ1-5
CAITPDSNQPQHF
TGTGCCATCACTCCGGATAGCAATCAGCCCCAGCATTTT
>TRBV19|NA|NA|TRBJ2-2
CASTRDINTGELFF
TGTGCCAGTACCCGGGACATTAACACCGGGGAGCTGTTTTTT
>TRBV18|NA|TRBD2|TRBJ2-1
CASSSDSGGRVEQFF
TGTGCCAGCTCATCCGATAGCGGGGGCAGGGTTGAGCAGTTCTTC
>TRBV5-4|NA|NA|TRBJ2-5
CASSLGGRLETQYF
TGTGCCAGCAGCTTAGGGGGGAGATTGGAGACCCAGTACTTC
>TRBV3-1/TRBV3-2|NA|NA|TRBJ1-4
CASSQGTASGEKLFF
TGTGCCAGCAGCCAAGGAACCGCGTCGGGTGAAAAACTGTTTTTT
>TRBV4-3|NA|NA|TRBJ2-5
CASSQLVGLGGQETQYF
TGCGCCAGCAGCCAACTCGTTGGACTGGGCGGGCAAGAGACCCAGTACTTC
>TRBV7-6|NA|NA|TRBJ2-2
CASSLGRSETGELFF
TGTGCCAGCAGCTTAGGGCGCAGCGAGACCGGGGAGCTGTTTTTT
>TRBV6-5|NA|NA|TRBJ1-1
CASSLEQGFTTEAFF
TGTGCCAGCAGTTTAGAACAGGGATTTACGACTGAAGCTTTCTTT
>TRBV6-6|few|NA|TRBJ1-1
CASSSLGQMNTEAFF
TGTGCCAGCAGTTCTTTAGGACAGATGAACACTGAAGCTTTCTTT
>TRBV6-6|NA|NA|TRBJ1-4
CASSYWPEGTNEKLFF
TGTGCCAGCAGTTACTGGCCCGAGGGGACTAATGAAAAACTGTTTTTT
>TRBV12-3/TRBV12-4|NA|NA|TRBJ1-1
CASSGQGLEAFF
TGTGCCAGCAGTGGGCAGGGACTTGAAGCTTTCTTT
>TRBV27|NA|NA|TRBJ2-7
CASSRNEQYF
TGTGCCAGCAGCCGAAACGAGCAGTACTTC
>TRBV4-3|few|TRBD2|TRBJ2-1
CASSQDEGLAGGGNEQFF
TGCGCCAGCAGCCAAGACGAGGGACTAGCGGGGGGGGGCAATGAGCAGTTCTTC
>TRBV7-2|once|NA|TRBJ2-3
CASSLNIPSGTDTQYF
TGTGCCAGCAGCTTGAATATCCCGAGCGGTACAGATACGCAGTATTTT
>TRBV19|once|TRBD1|TRBJ1-1
CASSMGHRGWAEAFF
TGTGCCAGTAGTATGGGTCACAGGGGTTGGGCTGAAGCTTTCTTT
>TRBV7-6|NA|NA|TRBJ2-1
CASSLGVATSYNEQFF
TGTGCCAGCAGCCTGGGGGTCGCTACTTCCTACAATGAGCAGTTCTTC